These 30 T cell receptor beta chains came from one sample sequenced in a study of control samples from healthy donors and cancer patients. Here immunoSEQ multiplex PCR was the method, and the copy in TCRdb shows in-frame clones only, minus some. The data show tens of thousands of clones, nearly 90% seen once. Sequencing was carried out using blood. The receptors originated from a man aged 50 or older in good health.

The CDR3 bases are TGTGCCAGCAGACCCGGGACAGGGGGCCCCCGGGGAATTGCTTTCTTT. This sequence encodes CASRPGTGGPRGIAFF. The V and J genes are TRBV5-6 and TRBJ1-1; 12 nucleotides match TRBD1. The V gene end was trimmed by 5 bases and the J gene end by 11 bases; junction bases not matched to a gene: 16. CDR3 length equals 16 residues. Germline CDR1 and CDR2: SGHDT and YYEEEE. The full variable domain, with the rest looked up from reference TRBV5-6 and TRBJ1-1, is DAGVTQSPTHLIKTRGQQVTLRCSPKSGHDTVSWYQQALGQGPQFIFQYYEEEERQRGNFPDRFSGHQFPNYSSELNVNALLLGDSALYLCASRPGTGGPRGIAFFGQGTRLTVV.

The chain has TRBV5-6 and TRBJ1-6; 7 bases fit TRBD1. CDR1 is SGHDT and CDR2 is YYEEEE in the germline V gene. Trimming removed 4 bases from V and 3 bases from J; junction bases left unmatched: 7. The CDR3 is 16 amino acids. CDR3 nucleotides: TGTGCCAGCAGCATGAGGGACAGTTACTATAATTCACCCCTCCACTTT. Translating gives CASSMRDSYYNSPLHF. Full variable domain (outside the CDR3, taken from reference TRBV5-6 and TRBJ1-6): DAGVTQSPTHLIKTRGQQVTLRCSPKSGHDTVSWYQQALGQGPQFIFQYYEEEERQRGNFPDRFSGHQFPNYSSELNVNALLLGDSALYLCASSMRDSYYNSPLHFGNGTRLTVT.

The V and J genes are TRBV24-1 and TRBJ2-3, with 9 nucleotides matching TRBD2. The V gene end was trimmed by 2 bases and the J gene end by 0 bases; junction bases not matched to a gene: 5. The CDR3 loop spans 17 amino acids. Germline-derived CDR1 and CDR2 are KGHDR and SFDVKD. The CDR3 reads CATSDSLAGTSTDTQYF. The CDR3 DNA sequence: TGTGCCACCAGTGATTCGCTAGCGGGGACTAGCACAGATACGCAGTATTTT.

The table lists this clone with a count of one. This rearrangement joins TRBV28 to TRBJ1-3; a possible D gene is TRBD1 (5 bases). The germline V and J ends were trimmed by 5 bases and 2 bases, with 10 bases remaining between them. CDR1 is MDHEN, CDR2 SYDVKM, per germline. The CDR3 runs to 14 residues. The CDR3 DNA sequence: TGTGCCAGCAGTCGCGGGACGGCTGGAAACACCATATATTTT. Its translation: CASSRGTAGNTIYF.

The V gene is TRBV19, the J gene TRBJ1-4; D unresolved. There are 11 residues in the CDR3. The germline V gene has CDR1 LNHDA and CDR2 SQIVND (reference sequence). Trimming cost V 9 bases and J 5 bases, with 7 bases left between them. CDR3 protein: CASLGNEKLFF. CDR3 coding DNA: TGTGCCAGCCTGGGCAATGAAAAACTGTTTTTT.

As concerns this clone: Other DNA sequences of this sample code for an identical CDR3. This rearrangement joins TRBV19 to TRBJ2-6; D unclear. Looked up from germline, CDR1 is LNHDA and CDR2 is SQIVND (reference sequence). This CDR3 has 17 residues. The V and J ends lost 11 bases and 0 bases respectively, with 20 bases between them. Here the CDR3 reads CAASSSPQLSGANVLTF. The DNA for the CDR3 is TGTGCCGCCAGTAGTAGCCCTCAGCTCTCTGGGGCCAACGTCCTGACTTTC. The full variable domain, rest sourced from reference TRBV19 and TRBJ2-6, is DGGITQSPKYLFRKEGQNVTLSCEQNLNHDAMYWYRQDPGQGLRLIYYSQIVNDFQKGDIAEGYSVSREKKESFPLTVTSAQKNPTAFYLCAASSSPQLSGANVLTFGAGSRLTVL.

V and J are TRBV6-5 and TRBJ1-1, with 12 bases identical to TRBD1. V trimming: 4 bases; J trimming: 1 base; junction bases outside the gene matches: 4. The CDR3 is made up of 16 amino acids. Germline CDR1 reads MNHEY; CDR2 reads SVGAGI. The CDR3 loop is CASSSGTGGRNTEAFF. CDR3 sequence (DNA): TGTGCCAGCAGTTCCGGGACAGGGGGCCGGAACACTGAAGCTTTCTTT.

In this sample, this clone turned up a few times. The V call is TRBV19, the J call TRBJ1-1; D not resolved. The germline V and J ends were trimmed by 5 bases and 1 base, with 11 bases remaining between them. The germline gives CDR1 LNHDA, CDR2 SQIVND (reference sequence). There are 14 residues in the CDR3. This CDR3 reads CASSESEENTEAFF. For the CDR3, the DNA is TGTGCCAGTAGTGAATCTGAGGAGAACACTGAAGCTTTCTTT.

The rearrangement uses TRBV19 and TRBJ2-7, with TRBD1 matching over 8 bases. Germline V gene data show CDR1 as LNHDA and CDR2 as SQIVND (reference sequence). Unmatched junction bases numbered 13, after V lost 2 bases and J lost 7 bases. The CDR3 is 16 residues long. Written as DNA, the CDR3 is TGTGCCAGTAGTATATCCTCGGACAGGGCCCTTTATGAGCAGTACTTC. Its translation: CASSISSDRALYEQYF.

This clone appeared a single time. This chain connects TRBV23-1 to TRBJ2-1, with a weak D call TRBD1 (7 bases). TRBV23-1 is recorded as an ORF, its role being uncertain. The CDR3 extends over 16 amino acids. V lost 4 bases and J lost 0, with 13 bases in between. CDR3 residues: CASSPGRGVSYNEQFF. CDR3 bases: TGCGCCAGCAGTCCCGGCAGGGGGGTCTCCTACAATGAGCAGTTCTTC.

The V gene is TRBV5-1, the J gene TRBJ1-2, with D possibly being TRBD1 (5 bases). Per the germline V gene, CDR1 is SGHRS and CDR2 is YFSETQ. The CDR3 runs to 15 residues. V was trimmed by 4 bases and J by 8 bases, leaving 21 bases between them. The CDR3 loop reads CASSARGGAQGGYTF. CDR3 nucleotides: TGCGCCAGCAGCGCCCGGGGTGGGGCTCAGGGCGGCTACACCTTC.

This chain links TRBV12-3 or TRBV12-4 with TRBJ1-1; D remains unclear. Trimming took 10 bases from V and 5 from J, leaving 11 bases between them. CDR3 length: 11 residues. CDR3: CATLTGTEAFF. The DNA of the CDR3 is TGTGCCACCCTGACTGGGACTGAAGCTTTCTTT.

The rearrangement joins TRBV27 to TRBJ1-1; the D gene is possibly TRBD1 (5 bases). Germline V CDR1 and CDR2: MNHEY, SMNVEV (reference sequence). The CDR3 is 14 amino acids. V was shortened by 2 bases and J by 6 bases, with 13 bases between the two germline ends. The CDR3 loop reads CASSLGGGVPEAFF. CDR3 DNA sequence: TGTGCCAGCAGTTTAGGGGGTGGGGTCCCTGAAGCTTTCTTT.

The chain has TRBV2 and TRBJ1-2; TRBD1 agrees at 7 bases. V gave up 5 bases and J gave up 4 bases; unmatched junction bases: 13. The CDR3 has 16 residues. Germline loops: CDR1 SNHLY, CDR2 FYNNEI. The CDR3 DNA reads TGTGCCAGCAGTCCTTCAAGTACAGGGGACTTCTATGGCTACACCTTC. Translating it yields CASSPSSTGDFYGYTF.

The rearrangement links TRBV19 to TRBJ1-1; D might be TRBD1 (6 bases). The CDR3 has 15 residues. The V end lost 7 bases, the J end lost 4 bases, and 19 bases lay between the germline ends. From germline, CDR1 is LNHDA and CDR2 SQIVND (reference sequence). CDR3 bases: TGTGCCAGTATGGGGCAACAGGGTATTAGCACTGAAGCTTTCTTT. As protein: CASMGQQGISTEAFF.

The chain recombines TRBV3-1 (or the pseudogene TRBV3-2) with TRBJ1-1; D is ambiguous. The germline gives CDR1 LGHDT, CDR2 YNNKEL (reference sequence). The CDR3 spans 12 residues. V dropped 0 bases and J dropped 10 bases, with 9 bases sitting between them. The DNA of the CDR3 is TGTGCCAGCAGCCAAGAACGTGCGGGAGCTTTCTTT. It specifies CASSQERAGAFF.

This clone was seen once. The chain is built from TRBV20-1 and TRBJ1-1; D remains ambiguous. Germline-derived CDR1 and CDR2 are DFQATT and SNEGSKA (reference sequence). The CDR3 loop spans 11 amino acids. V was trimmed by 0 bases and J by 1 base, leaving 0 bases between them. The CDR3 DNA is TGCAGTGCTAGAGAGAACACTGAAGCTTTCTTT. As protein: CSARENTEAFF.

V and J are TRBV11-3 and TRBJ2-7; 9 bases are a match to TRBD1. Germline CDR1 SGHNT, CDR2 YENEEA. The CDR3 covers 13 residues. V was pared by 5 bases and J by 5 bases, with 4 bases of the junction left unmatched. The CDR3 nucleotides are TGTGCCAGCAGCCCGGACAGGGGCGACGAGCAGTACTTC. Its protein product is CASSPDRGDEQYF.

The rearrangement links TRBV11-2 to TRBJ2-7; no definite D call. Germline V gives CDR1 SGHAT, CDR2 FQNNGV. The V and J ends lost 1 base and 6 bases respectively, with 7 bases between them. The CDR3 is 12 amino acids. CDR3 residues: CASSLGGTEQYF. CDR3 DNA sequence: TGTGCCAGCAGCTTAGGAGGTACCGAGCAGTACTTC.

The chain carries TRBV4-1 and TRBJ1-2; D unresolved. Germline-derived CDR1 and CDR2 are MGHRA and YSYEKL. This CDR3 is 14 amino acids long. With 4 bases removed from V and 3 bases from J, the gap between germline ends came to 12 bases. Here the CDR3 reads CASSPHPLDYGYTF. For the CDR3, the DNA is TGCGCCAGCAGCCCACACCCGTTGGACTATGGCTACACCTTC.

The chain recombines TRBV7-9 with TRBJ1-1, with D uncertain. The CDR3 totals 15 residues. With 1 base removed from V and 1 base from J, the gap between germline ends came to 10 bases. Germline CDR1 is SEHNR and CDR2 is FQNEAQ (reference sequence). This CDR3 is CASSLGVGSNTEAFF. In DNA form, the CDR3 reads TGTGCCAGCAGCTTAGGGGTAGGGTCGAACACTGAAGCTTTCTTT.

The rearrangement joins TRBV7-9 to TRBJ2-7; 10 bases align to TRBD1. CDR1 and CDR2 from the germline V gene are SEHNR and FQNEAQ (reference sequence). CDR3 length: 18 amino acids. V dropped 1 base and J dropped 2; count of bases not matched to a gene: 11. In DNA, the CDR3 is TGTGCCAGCAGCTTAGTGGGACAGGGGCCTCACTTGACCTACGAGCAGTACTTC. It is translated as CASSLVGQGPHLTYEQYF.

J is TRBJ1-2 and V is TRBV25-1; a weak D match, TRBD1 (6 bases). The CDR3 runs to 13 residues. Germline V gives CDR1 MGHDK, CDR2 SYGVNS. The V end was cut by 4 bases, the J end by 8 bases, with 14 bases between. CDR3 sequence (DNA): TGTGCCAGCAGTGTCAGGGGTGACAAGGGCTACACCTTC. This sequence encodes CASSVRGDKGYTF.

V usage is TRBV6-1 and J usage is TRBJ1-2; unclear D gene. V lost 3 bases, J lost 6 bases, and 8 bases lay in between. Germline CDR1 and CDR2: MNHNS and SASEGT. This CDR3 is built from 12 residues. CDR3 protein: CASSEGFNGYTF. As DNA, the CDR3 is TGTGCCAGCAGTGAGGGTTTTAATGGCTACACCTTC.

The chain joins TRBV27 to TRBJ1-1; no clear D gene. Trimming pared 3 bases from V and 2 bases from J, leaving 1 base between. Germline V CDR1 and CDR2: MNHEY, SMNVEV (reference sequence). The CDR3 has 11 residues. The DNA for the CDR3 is TGTGCCAGCAGTTTCAACACTGAAGCTTTCTTT. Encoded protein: CASSFNTEAFF.

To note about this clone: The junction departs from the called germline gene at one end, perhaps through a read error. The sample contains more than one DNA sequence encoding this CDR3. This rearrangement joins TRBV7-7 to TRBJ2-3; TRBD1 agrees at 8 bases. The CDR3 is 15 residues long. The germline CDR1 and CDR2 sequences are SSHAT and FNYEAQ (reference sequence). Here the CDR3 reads CASSRGQGSTDTQYF. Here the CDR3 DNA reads TGTGCTAGCAGCAGAGGACAGGGTAGCACAGATACGCAGTATTTT.

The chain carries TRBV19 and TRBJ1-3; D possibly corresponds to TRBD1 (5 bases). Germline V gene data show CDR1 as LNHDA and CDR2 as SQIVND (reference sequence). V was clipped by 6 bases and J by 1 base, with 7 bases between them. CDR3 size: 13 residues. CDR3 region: CASSSGSGNTIYF. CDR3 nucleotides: TGTGCCAGTAGCTCAGGGTCTGGAAACACCATATATTTT.

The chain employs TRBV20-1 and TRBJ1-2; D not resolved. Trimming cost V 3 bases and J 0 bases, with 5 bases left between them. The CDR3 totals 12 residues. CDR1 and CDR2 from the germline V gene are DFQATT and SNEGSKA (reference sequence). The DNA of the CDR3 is TGCAGTGCTAGTCCCACTAACTATGGCTACACCTTC. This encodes CSASPTNYGYTF.

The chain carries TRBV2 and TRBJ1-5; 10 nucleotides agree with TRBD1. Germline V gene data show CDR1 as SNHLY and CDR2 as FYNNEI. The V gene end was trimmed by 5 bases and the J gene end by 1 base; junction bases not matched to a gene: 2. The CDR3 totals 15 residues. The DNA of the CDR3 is TGTGCCAGCAGTAGACAGGGGGCGAGCAATCAGCCCCAGCATTTT. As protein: CASSRQGASNQPQHF.

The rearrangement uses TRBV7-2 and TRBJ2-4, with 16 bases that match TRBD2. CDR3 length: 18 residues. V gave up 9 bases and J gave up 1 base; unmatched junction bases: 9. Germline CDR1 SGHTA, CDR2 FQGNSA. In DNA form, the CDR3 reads TGTGCCAGTTCACCGGGACTAGCGGGGGGGCGGGCCAAAAACATTCAGTACTTC. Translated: CASSPGLAGGRAKNIQYF.